This T cell receptor beta chain comes out of a study of CD8+ T cells in alopecia areata. Study in general: Treated patients received oral tofacitinib, 5 to 10 mg twice daily. People stayed on tofacitinib for 6 to 18 months, then stopped the drug for 6 months. Study observations and caveats: For lesional scalp, especially alopecia totalis/universalis, clonality was higher than in normal scalp.

This CDR3 has 15 amino acids. V shed 0 bases, J shed 5 bases, and the junction held 4 bases outside the gene matches. The germline gives CDR1 LGHNA, CDR2 YSLEER. Extracted RNA was reverse transcribed, and the resulting cDNA served as sequencing template. Generated by immunoSEQ multiplex PCR, the TCRdb table keeps only in-frame clones and is missing some. The data contain over 110,000 clones, 40% to 65% of them singletons. This clone was seen a few times. The target antigen is unknown. The sequencing used CD4+ T cells sorted from blood, collected at week 0. The TCR sequence derives from a human donor with alopecia areata. V is TRBV4-3 and J is TRBJ2-5; 9 positions agree with TRBD2. The CDR3 is CASSQELAGFETQYF. CDR3 sequence (DNA): TGCGCCAGCAGCCAAGAACTAGCGGGTTTCGAGACCCAGTACTTC.